The 20 T cell receptor beta chains below all came from one sample that was sequenced in a study of blood T cell repertoires in COVID-19. Data came from immunoSEQ multiplex PCR; TCRdb stores just in-frame clones and leaves some out. The sample lists more than 90,000 clones; less than 90% were seen once. Sequencing was carried out using peripheral blood. The receptors were sampled from a man in his 70s who had recovered from COVID-19.

The chain combines TRBV5-1 with TRBJ2-7; D may be TRBD2 (6 bases). In germline, CDR1 is SGHRS, CDR2 YFSETQ. The V gene lost 2 bases and the J gene lost 2 bases, with 8 bases spanning the gap. The CDR3 is 13 residues long. CDR3 nucleotide sequence: TGCGCCAGCAGCTTTTCGGGGGCCTACGAGCAGTACTTC. This sequence encodes CASSFSGAYEQYF. The entire variable domain, with the rest obtained from reference TRBV5-1 and TRBJ2-7, is as follows: KAGVTQTPRYLIKTRGQQVTLSCSPISGHRSVSWYQQTPGQGLQFLFEYFSETQRNKGNFPGRFSGRQFSNSRSEMNVSTLELGDSALYLCASSFSGAYEQYFGPGTRLTVT.

The chain has TRBV9 and TRBJ2-3; 14 bases agree with TRBD2. This CDR3 contains 15 residues. Germline trimming cut 3 bases from V and 5 bases from J; bases unmatched to any gene: 2. From germline, CDR1 is SGDLS and CDR2 YYNGEE. CDR3 sequence: CASSAGLAGGDTQYF. The DNA for the CDR3 is TGTGCCAGCAGCGCCGGACTAGCGGGGGGAGATACGCAGTATTTT.

This clone appeared a single time. This rearrangement joins TRBV14 to TRBJ1-3; D remains ambiguous. The CDR3 loop spans 13 amino acids. Trimming took 1 base from V and 7 from J, leaving 8 bases between them. The germline V gene has CDR1 SGHDN and CDR2 FVKESK. The CDR3 DNA is TGTGCCAGCAGCCAAGCTTCCGGGAACACCATATATTTT. Its translation: CASSQASGNTIYF.

V and J are TRBV5-1 and TRBJ2-7; TRBD1 aligns across 7 bases. V shed 0 bases, J shed 0 bases, and the junction held 0 bases outside the gene matches. The V gene's germline CDR1 is SGHRS and CDR2 YFSETQ. This CDR3 region has 14 residues. The CDR3: CASSLDRGSYEQYF. CDR3 DNA sequence: TGCGCCAGCAGCTTGGACAGGGGCTCCTACGAGCAGTACTTC.

For the CDR3, the DNA is TGTGCCAGCAGCACGCGGACTAGCGGGGGGGGCTTGGGCACAGATACGCAGTATTTT. Amino acids: CASSTRTSGGGLGTDTQYF. This chain uses TRBV7-2 with TRBJ2-3, with TRBD2 matching 15 bases. Germline lookup yields CDR1 SGHTA and CDR2 FQGNSA. The ends lost 5 bases at V and 1 base at J; junction bases unmatched: 10. The CDR3 has 19 residues.

This clone was counted once. The chain uses TRBV10-3 and TRBJ1-5, with a tentative D call TRBD1 (6 bases). Trimming cost V 3 bases and J 5 bases, with 11 bases left between them. In germline, CDR1 is ENHRY, CDR2 SYGVKD. This CDR3 is built from 14 residues. The CDR3 nucleotides are TGTGCCATCAGTGACAGGGGTCAGGATCAGCCCCAGCATTTT. As protein: CAISDRGQDQPQHF.

The chain combines TRBV6-6 with TRBJ1-5; D possibly corresponds to TRBD1 (5 bases). This CDR3 region has 15 residues. Per the germline V gene, CDR1 is MNHNY and CDR2 is SVGAGI (reference sequence). Trimming shortened V by 2 bases and J by 7 bases, and 15 bases separated the two germline ends. CDR3 sequence: CASSYGQGYRQPQHF. The CDR3 DNA follows: TGTGCCAGCAGTTACGGCCAGGGTTATCGGCAGCCCCAGCATTTT.

Only one count was recorded for this clone. This chain uses TRBV6-1 with TRBJ1-1, with a weak D call TRBD1 (5 bases). The CDR3 runs to 14 residues. Germline values: CDR1 MNHNS, CDR2 SASEGT. The germline V and J ends were trimmed by 1 base and 4 bases, with 10 bases remaining between them. The CDR3 region has the DNA TGTGCCAGCAGTGAAGGGGTTAGGGGCACTGAAGCTTTCTTT. This gives the protein CASSEGVRGTEAFF.

The chain recombines TRBV3-1 (or the pseudogene TRBV3-2) with TRBJ1-3; no clear D. Germline V gene data show CDR1 as LGHDT and CDR2 as YNNKEL (reference sequence). The CDR3 runs to 13 residues. V lost 0 bases, J lost 4 bases, and 4 bases lay in between. CDR3 in amino acids: CASSQDGGNTIYF. The CDR3 DNA reads TGTGCCAGCAGCCAAGACGGGGGAAACACCATATATTTT.

V is TRBV4-1 and J is TRBJ1-4; 9 nucleotides match TRBD1. Germline CDR1 is MGHRA and CDR2 is YSYEKL. The junction had 9 bases not matched to a gene; V was cut back by 1 base and J by 6 bases. The CDR3 is 17 amino acids. CDR3 residues: CASSQVYDRGVYEKLFF. The CDR3 coding sequence is TGCGCCAGCAGCCAAGTGTACGACAGGGGGGTCTATGAAAAACTGTTTTTT.

The chain uses TRBV6-5 and TRBJ2-7; D gene uncertain. The length of the CDR3 is 14 residues. V was pared by 2 bases and J by 4 bases, with 12 bases between. Germline V gene data show CDR1 as MNHEY and CDR2 as SVGAGI. The DNA for the CDR3 is TGTGCCAGCAGTTACCTCGGTTCCGAGTACGAGCAGTACTTC. This codes for CASSYLGSEYEQYF.

This clone is a singleton in its sample. The V gene is TRBV2, the J gene TRBJ2-1; TRBD2 matches at 10 bases. This CDR3 spans 15 amino acids. Unmatched junction bases numbered 7, after V lost 2 bases and J lost 9 bases. Germline V gene data show CDR1 as SNHLY and CDR2 as FYNNEI. The CDR3 spells CASSERPSGSGEQFF. The CDR3 nucleotides are TGTGCCAGCAGTGAAAGGCCTAGCGGGAGCGGTGAGCAGTTCTTC. The variable domain in full, completed from reference TRBV2 and TRBJ2-1, reads EPEVTQTPSHQVTQMGQEVILRCVPISNHLYFYWYRQILGQKVEFLVSFYNNEISEKSEIFDDQFSVERPDGSNFTLKIRSTKLEDSAMYFCASSERPSGSGEQFFGPGTRLTVL.

The J gene is TRBJ1-5, the V gene TRBV5-8; tentative D call: TRBD1 (5 bases). This CDR3 is 14 amino acids long. Between the trimmed V and J ends, which lost 4 bases and 3 bases, there was a span of 11 bases. Looked up from germline, CDR1 is SGHTS and CDR2 is YDEGEE. In nucleotides, the CDR3 is TGTGCCAGCAGCCCCACAGGTCACAATCAGCCCCAGCATTTT. Its translation: CASSPTGHNQPQHF.

The chain combines TRBV5-4 with TRBJ2-3, with a possible D match to TRBD2 (7 bases). The CDR3 is 15 residues long. Germline V gene lookup returns CDR1 SGHNT and CDR2 YYREEE (reference sequence). With 4 bases removed from V and 2 bases from J, the gap between germline ends came to 14 bases. CDR3 nucleotides: TGTGCCAGCAGCCAAGGCGGGGGCTCCACAGATACGCAGTATTTT. Translating gives CASSQGGGSTDTQYF.

CDR3 sequence: CASGSYRENTEAFF. The CDR3 coding sequence is TGTGCCAGCGGATCATACAGGGAGAACACTGAAGCTTTCTTT. The V and J genes are TRBV27 and TRBJ1-1, with a tentative D call TRBD1 (6 bases). V lost 8 bases to trimming and J lost 1 base, with 14 bases between them. Per germline, CDR1 MNHEY and CDR2 SMNVEV (reference sequence). The CDR3 length is 14 residues.

The genes are TRBV7-3 and TRBJ2-3, with 10 bases lining up with TRBD1. This CDR3 is built from 15 residues. Germline V lookup: CDR1 SGHTA, CDR2 FQGTGA. The junction had 8 bases not matched to a gene; V was cut back by 4 bases and J by 7 bases. In DNA form, the CDR3 reads TGTGCCAGCAGCTCATCAGGACAGGGGGTCCATACGCAGTATTTT. It is translated as CASSSSGQGVHTQYF.

The gene calls are TRBV20-1 and TRBJ2-7; TRBD2 matches 14 bases. The germline V gene has CDR1 DFQATT and CDR2 SNEGSKA (reference sequence). The CDR3 loop spans 19 amino acids. V dropped 3 bases and J dropped 4; count of bases not matched to a gene: 17. CDR3 region: CSASKTHGTSGRYSYEQYF. In nucleotides, the CDR3 is TGCAGTGCTAGTAAAACGCACGGGACTAGCGGGAGATATTCGTACGAGCAGTACTTC.

The rearrangement uses TRBV28 and TRBJ1-1; 7 nucleotides align to TRBD1. V shed 3 bases, J shed 3 bases, and the junction held 7 bases outside the gene matches. The CDR3 is 15 residues long. Looked up from germline, CDR1 is MDHEN and CDR2 is SYDVKM. The CDR3 nucleotides are TGTGCCAGCAGTTTCCGGTTAACAGGGGACACTGAAGCTTTCTTT. Translation gives CASSFRLTGDTEAFF. The full variable domain, with the rest looked up from reference TRBV28 and TRBJ1-1, is DVKVTQSSRYLVKRTGEKVFLECVQDMDHENMFWYRQDPGLGLRLIYFSYDVKMKEKGDIPEGYSVSREKKERFSLILESASTNQTSMYLCASSFRLTGDTEAFFGQGTRLTVV.

This clone occurred once. This rearrangement joins TRBV14 to TRBJ1-1; D is unresolved. This CDR3 comprises 13 residues. Trimming left V 0 bases short and J 14 bases short, with 16 bases between. Germline CDR1 is SGHDN and CDR2 is FVKESK. CDR3 amino acids: CASSQDHRRVTFF. The CDR3 coding sequence is TGTGCCAGCAGCCAAGATCACCGTCGGGTCACCTTCTTT.

The V call is TRBV6-5, the J call TRBJ2-6, with a weak D call TRBD2 (7 bases). The CDR3 spans 15 residues. Germline V CDR1 and CDR2: MNHEY, SVGAGI. Between the trimmed V and J ends, which lost 6 bases and 2 bases, there was a span of 11 bases. CDR3 sequence: CASSRGAAGANVLTF. The CDR3 DNA reads as TGTGCCAGCAGCCGGGGGGCAGCTGGGGCCAACGTCCTGACTTTC.